Each of the 16 T cell receptor beta chains below was sequenced from the same sample in a study of CD8 T cells in Susac syndrome. cDNA came from roughly 0.47 to 1 ug RNA primed by random hexamers. TCRdb redid the calling of the immunoSEQ multiplex PCR reads with MiXCR, one entry per CDR3 protein. The sample lists approximately 120,000 distinct CDR3 sequences, over 85% occurring once. The sample taken for sequencing was CD8+ T cells from PBMCs. The receptors shown here come from a human donor with multiple sclerosis.

This sequence joins TRBV4-1 and TRBJ2-1; D gene ambiguous. Germline-derived CDR1 and CDR2 are MGHRA and YSYEKL. V was cut by 4 bases and J by 6 bases, with 22 bases left in between. The CDR3 is 17 residues long. Here the CDR3 DNA reads TGCGCCAGCAGCCCCCCGGAAGGGCCTGTCATAGGCAATGAGCAGTTCTTC. Translated, it gives CASSPPEGPVIGNEQFF.

The rearrangement joins TRBV7-9 to TRBJ2-3; perhaps TRBD1 as D (6 bases). V was shortened by 0 bases and J by 2 bases, with 15 bases between the two germline ends. CDR3 length equals 17 residues. The germline CDR1 and CDR2 sequences are SEHNR and FQNEAQ (reference sequence). The CDR3 loop is CASSLAGALDSTDTQYF. The CDR3 bases are TGTGCCAGCAGCTTAGCGGGGGCGCTAGACTCCACAGATACGCAGTATTTT.

This clonotype was observed a single time. This rearrangement joins TRBV29-1 to TRBJ1-4, with 7 bases matching TRBD1. Per germline, CDR1 SQVTM and CDR2 ANQGSEA. The CDR3 spans 15 residues. V dropped 7 bases and J dropped 0; count of bases not matched to a gene: 8. This CDR3 is CSARDRDATNEKLFF. The CDR3, as DNA: TGCAGCGCTCGGGACAGAGATGCAACTAATGAAAAACTGTTTTTT.

This chain connects TRBV4-1 to TRBJ2-7; D unclear. V shed 0 bases and J shed 1 base, with 10 bases lying between them. The CDR3 spans 15 residues. The germline CDR1 and CDR2 sequences are MGHRA and YSYEKL. The CDR3 is CASSQEDHPSYEQYV. The CDR3 DNA sequence: TGCGCCAGCAGCCAAGAGGACCACCCGTCCTACGAGCAGTACGTC.

The chain carries TRBV27 and TRBJ1-5; 9 bases match TRBD1. Trimming at V came to 5 bases and at J to 6 bases, leaving 5 bases not matched to a gene. In germline, CDR1 is MNHEY, CDR2 SMNVEV (reference sequence). The CDR3 totals 14 residues. DNA of the CDR3: TGTGCCAGCAGTCCACAGGGGGCGGTTCAGCCCCAGCATTTT. Its protein product is CASSPQGAVQPQHF.

Only one count was recorded for this clonotype. The V and J genes are TRBV6-2 or TRBV6-3 and TRBJ1-4, with D hard to call. This CDR3 has 14 residues. The ends were cut back, 7 bases at V and 5 bases at J, with 14 bases in the middle. Germline CDR1 and CDR2: MNHEY and SVGEGT. The CDR3 DNA reads as TGTGCCAGCACCCCGGGAACCTCAAATGAAAAACTGTTTTTT. It translates to CASTPGTSNEKLFF.

A single count supports this clonotype. This chain links TRBV9 with TRBJ2-3, with D perhaps TRBD1 (7 bases). From germline, CDR1 is SGDLS and CDR2 YYNGEE. With 2 bases removed from V and 3 bases from J, the gap between germline ends came to 13 bases. This CDR3 has 15 residues. The CDR3 here is CASSVGGQRTDTQYF. As DNA, the CDR3 is TGTGCCAGCAGCGTGGGGGGACAGAGGACAGATACGCAGTATTTT.

The gene calls are TRBV9 and TRBJ1-3; 7 nucleotides agree with TRBD1. V trimming: 3 bases; J trimming: 0 bases; junction bases outside the gene matches: 6. The germline V gene has CDR1 SGDLS and CDR2 YYNGEE. CDR3 length: 16 amino acids. This CDR3 reads CASSERNRGSGNTIYF. The CDR3 coding sequence is TGTGCCAGCAGCGAGCGAAACAGGGGCTCTGGAAACACCATATATTTT.

In this sample, this clonotype turned up a few times. One junction end does not reproduce the germline sequence, and a read error may be involved. The CDR3 here is CASSLNTEAFF. DNA of the CDR3: TGTGCCAGCAGCTTGAACACTGAAGCTTTCTTT. The rearrangement joins TRBV5-1 to TRBJ1-1; D is unresolved. Looked up from germline, CDR1 is SGHRS and CDR2 is YFSETQ. The CDR3 is made up of 11 amino acids.

CDR3: CSPRLRGYNEQFF. The CDR3 DNA follows: TGCAGCCCCCGACTCAGGGGTTACAATGAGCAGTTCTTC. The rearrangement joins TRBV29-1 to TRBJ2-1; D is possibly TRBD1 (6 bases). CDR3 length: 13 residues. Between the trimmed V and J ends, which lost 8 bases and 4 bases, there was a span of 15 bases. Germline V gene lookup returns CDR1 SQVTM and CDR2 ANQGSEA.

The V call is TRBV24-1, the J call TRBJ2-7, with D perhaps assigned TRBD1 or TRBD2 (5 bases each). Germline assignment: CDR1 KGHDR and CDR2 SFDVKD. This CDR3 contains 15 residues. The germline V and J ends were trimmed by 9 bases and 0 bases, with 17 bases remaining between them. CDR3 in DNA: TGTGCCACCCACGGTTGGGGGAATGGCTCCTACGAGCAGTACGTC. Protein product: CATHGWGNGSYEQYV.

A single count supports this clonotype. The gene calls are TRBV3-1 and TRBJ2-3; TRBD2 matches 9 bases. The CDR3 is 17 residues long. The V gene's germline CDR1 is LGHDT and CDR2 YNNKEL (reference sequence). Trimming cost V 3 bases and J 4 bases; bases outside gene matches: 11. CDR3: CASSHKIAGAGADTQYF. The CDR3 DNA sequence: TGTGCCAGCAGCCATAAAATAGCGGGAGCGGGGGCAGATACGCAGTATTTT.

The chain has TRBV29-1 and TRBJ2-3, with D possibly TRBD1 on 7 matching bases. The CDR3 spans 14 residues. V shed 6 bases and J shed 3 bases, with 16 bases lying between them. Germline CDR1 is SQVTM and CDR2 is ANQGSEA. The CDR3 region has the DNA TGCAGCGTGGAGGGGGCGGGTTGGACAGATACGCAGTATTTT. Its translation: CSVEGAGWTDTQYF.

The chain recombines TRBV10-2 with TRBJ2-5; D possibly corresponds to TRBD1 (6 bases). Germline V gene lookup returns CDR1 WSHSY and CDR2 SAAADI. CDR3 length: 16 amino acids. The ends were cut back, 0 bases at V and 0 bases at J, with 11 bases in the middle. The CDR3 sequence is CASSESGTHYQETQYF. CDR3 nucleotides: TGCGCCAGCAGTGAGTCAGGGACACATTACCAAGAGACCCAGTACTTC.

The V call is TRBV20-1, the J call TRBJ1-1; D not certain. Germline V CDR1 and CDR2: DFQATT, SNEGSKA (reference sequence). CDR3 length equals 14 residues. The V end lost 5 bases, the J end lost 1 base, and 14 bases lay between the germline ends. The CDR3 region is CSALSGISNTEAFF. As DNA, the CDR3 is TGCAGTGCTCTGTCGGGGATTTCGAACACTGAAGCTTTCTTT.

The chain employs TRBV9 and TRBJ1-2; no clear D. This CDR3 is built from 15 residues. Trimming took 0 bases from V and 7 from J, leaving 16 bases between them. The germline V gene encodes CDR1 SGDLS and CDR2 YYNGEE. The CDR3 reads CASSVEAYHSSGYTF. CDR3 nucleotide sequence: TGTGCCAGCAGCGTAGAAGCATACCATTCTTCTGGCTACACCTTC.